The 11 T cell receptor beta chains reported below all come from one sample, sequenced in a study of beta chain features in type 1 diabetes. Sequencing targeted expressed TCRB transcripts, as all isolated RNA had been reverse transcribed. The table came from immunoSEQ multiplex PCR; TCRdb's copy has only in-frame clones and leaves some out. In the table there are 150,000 or so clones, just over 9% of which are singletons. The sample comprised central memory CD4+ T cells from blood. These receptors all stem from a woman aged 18-30 years in good health.

This clone was seen ten or more times. This chain joins TRBV29-1 and TRBJ2-5; D unresolved. The V gene's germline CDR1 is SQVTM and CDR2 ANQGSEA. There are 13 residues in the CDR3. The ends were cut back, 3 bases at V and 2 bases at J, with 10 bases in the middle. The CDR3 region has the DNA TGCAGCGTTGAGGCCCGCTTACAAGAGACCCAGTACTTC. Translation gives CSVEARLQETQYF.

The J gene is TRBJ2-7, the V gene TRBV14; the D gene is possibly TRBD1 (5 bases). The germline CDR1 and CDR2 sequences are SGHDN and FVKESK. Trimming removed 1 base from V and 2 bases from J, with 12 bases in between. CDR3 length: 15 amino acids. The CDR3 sequence: CASSQASTGAYEQYF. The CDR3 nucleotides read TGTGCCAGCAGCCAAGCATCCACAGGAGCCTACGAGCAGTACTTC.

This clone appeared many times. CDR3 DNA sequence: TGTGCCAGCAGTGGACAGGTAACCGACGAGCAGTACTTC. Translated: CASSGQVTDEQYF. V is TRBV2 and J is TRBJ2-7, with a weak D call TRBD1 (6 bases). Germline CDR1 and CDR2: SNHLY and FYNNEI. With 4 bases removed from V and 5 bases from J, the gap between germline ends came to 12 bases. The CDR3 is made up of 13 amino acids.

This clone was seen a few times. The chain employs TRBV7-2 and TRBJ2-5; a possible D gene is TRBD1 (5 bases). V shed 2 bases and J shed 0 bases, with 10 bases lying between them. The CDR3 covers 15 residues. Germline loops: CDR1 SGHTA, CDR2 FQGNSA. The CDR3 here is CASSLQGRYQETQYF. In DNA, the CDR3 is TGTGCCAGCAGCTTACAGGGCCGATACCAAGAGACCCAGTACTTC.

V is TRBV27 and J is TRBJ1-5; D uncertain. This CDR3 is 15 amino acids long. V dropped 6 bases and J dropped 2 bases, with 14 bases sitting between them. Germline V gene sequence: CDR1 MNHEY, CDR2 SMNVEV (reference sequence). CDR3 bases: TGTGCCAGCAGCTTAGGAGGTAATGGCAATCAGCCCCAGCATTTT. Its protein is CASSLGGNGNQPQHF.

V gene TRBV10-3 combines with J gene TRBJ2-7; maybe TRBD1 (5 bases). Trimming removed 1 base from V and 6 bases from J, with 25 bases in between. This CDR3 spans 18 amino acids. Germline CDR1 is ENHRY and CDR2 is SYGVKD. CDR3 in DNA: TGTGCCATCAGTGAGTGGCCGATAGACAGCCCAGCGCGAGGCGAGCAGTACTTC. Encoded protein: CAISEWPIDSPARGEQYF.

In nucleotides, the CDR3 is TGTGCCAGCAGCGTAGAGGGTAGCGGGGGAGATACGCAGTATTTT. It yields the protein CASSVEGSGGDTQYF. This sequence joins TRBV9 and TRBJ2-3, with 9 bases identical to TRBD2. Germline CDR1 and CDR2: SGDLS and YYNGEE. The V segment lost 0 bases and the J segment 5 bases; nucleotides outside the gene matches: 4. The CDR3 is made up of 15 amino acids.

This clone has more than one count but fewer than ten. This chain connects TRBV6-5 to TRBJ1-5, with D hard to call. Per germline, CDR1 MNHEY and CDR2 SVGAGI. This CDR3 is 14 amino acids long. The V gene lost 5 bases and the J gene lost 0 bases, with 8 bases spanning the gap. The CDR3 loop reads CASSDTDSNQPQHF. The CDR3 DNA follows: TGTGCCAGCAGTGACACCGATAGCAATCAGCCCCAGCATTTT.

This clone was counted between two and nine times. The chain combines TRBV7-3 with TRBJ2-3; tentative D call: TRBD2 (5 bases). This CDR3 is 16 amino acids long. V lost 5 bases and J 5 bases, leaving 20 bases between the germline ends. Germline CDR1 and CDR2: SGHTA and FQGTGA. The chain's CDR3 is CASSPRAGAGGDTQYF. For the CDR3, the DNA is TGTGCCAGCAGCCCACGGGCGGGCGCCGGTGGAGATACGCAGTATTTT. Variable domain in full (rest from reference TRBV7-3 and TRBJ2-3): GAGVSQTPSNKVTEKGKYVELRCDPISGHTALYWYRQSLGQGPEFLIYFQGTGAADDSGLPNDRFFAVRPEGSVSTLKIQRTERGDSAVYLCASSPRAGAGGDTQYFGPGTRLTVL.

This clone appeared once. CDR3: CASSLGDRGLKETQYF. The CDR3 bases are TGTGCCAGCAGCTTGGGGGACAGGGGGCTTAAAGAGACCCAGTACTTC. The chain uses TRBV7-9 and TRBJ2-5, with 12 bases identical to TRBD1. This CDR3 spans 16 amino acids. Germline V gives CDR1 SEHNR, CDR2 FQNEAQ (reference sequence). V was clipped by 3 bases and J by 3 bases; unmatched bases: 5.

This chain connects TRBV7-6 to TRBJ1-2, with a tentative D call TRBD1 (6 bases). Germline V lookup: CDR1 SGHVS, CDR2 FNYEAQ. This CDR3 spans 13 amino acids. V gave up 5 bases and J gave up 8 bases, with 15 bases separating them. CDR3 sequence: CASSHTTGVGYTF. CDR3 nucleotides: TGTGCCAGCAGCCACACGACAGGCGTCGGCTACACCTTC.